Below, 8 T cell receptor beta chains from the same sample are listed, as sequenced in a study of T cells in Graves' hyperthyroidism and ophthalmopathy. The source material, RNA transcripts, was used to amplify TCR beta CDR3 regions. HTBI primers were the set used in a first-round RT-PCR of the TCR CDR3. Each CDR3 protein gets one entry after TCRdb re-called the multiplex PCR reads with MiXCR. The sample contains about 560,000 distinct CDR3 sequences, over 15% of which appear only once. The sequencing sample was made of blood. The receptors here all came from a woman in her late teens or twenties with Graves' hyperthyroidism.

This clonotype was seen a few times. The V gene is TRBV6-2 or TRBV6-3, the J gene TRBJ1-1; 11 bases are shared with TRBD1. Per germline, CDR1 MNHEY and CDR2 SVGEGT. Trimming cost V 2 bases and J 7 bases; bases outside gene matches: 9. The CDR3 runs to 16 residues. CDR3: CASSYGQGALLGEAFF. Here the CDR3 DNA reads TGTGCCAGCAGTTACGGACAGGGGGCCCTATTGGGTGAAGCTTTCTTT.

This clonotype has a count of ten or more. V and J are TRBV6-2 or TRBV6-3 and TRBJ2-7, with D perhaps TRBD1 (6 bases). V was trimmed by 2 bases and J by 5 bases, leaving 13 bases between them. Germline V lookup: CDR1 MNHEY, CDR2 SVGEGT. CDR3 length: 14 amino acids. CDR3 sequence: CASSYRQGLDEQYF. CDR3 coding DNA: TGTGCCAGCAGTTACCGCCAGGGGCTGGACGAGCAGTACTTC.

This clonotype appeared a few times. V and J are TRBV30 and TRBJ1-6; D is undetermined. The CDR3 covers 13 residues. Germline CDR1 and CDR2: GTSNPN and SVGIG (reference sequence). Trimming left V 2 bases short and J 10 bases short, with 12 bases between. CDR3 sequence (DNA): TGTGCCTGGAGTCCGACCCCCGGGTCACCCCTCCACTTT. Protein product: CAWSPTPGSPLHF. Complete variable domain (other parts from reference TRBV30 and TRBJ1-6): SQTIHQWPATLVQPVGSPLSLECTVEGTSNPNLYWYRQAAGRGLQLLFYSVGIGQISSEVPQNLSASRPQDRQFILSSKKLLLSDSGFYLCAWSPTPGSPLHFGNGTRLTVT.

This clonotype was found a few times. The V and J genes are TRBV5-1 and TRBJ2-2; D is ambiguous. The length of the CDR3 is 13 residues. Germline values: CDR1 SGHRS, CDR2 YFSETQ. V lost 4 bases, J lost 7 bases, and 11 bases lay in between. The CDR3 region has the DNA TGCGCCAGCAGCCCCGAGACGATCGGGGAGCTGTTTTTT. It is translated as CASSPETIGELFF. Using reference TRBV5-1 and TRBJ2-2 for the parts outside the CDR3, the full variable domain is KAGVTQTPRYLIKTRGQQVTLSCSPISGHRSVSWYQQTPGQGLQFLFEYFSETQRNKGNFPGRFSGRQFSNSRSEMNVSTLELGDSALYLCASSPETIGELFFGEGSRLTVL.

In its sample, this clonotype was seen a few times. The chain links TRBV2 to TRBJ1-6, with D tentatively TRBD1 (5 bases). This CDR3 has 13 amino acids. Germline-derived CDR1 and CDR2 are SNHLY and FYNNEI. V shed 6 bases and J shed 8 bases, with 11 bases lying between them. The CDR3 DNA sequence: TGTGCCAGCAGAACGGGACGGTATTCACCCCTCCACTTT. Protein: CASRTGRYSPLHF. Supplemented by reference TRBV2 and TRBJ1-6, the full variable domain reads EPEVTQTPSHQVTQMGQEVILRCVPISNHLYFYWYRQILGQKVEFLVSFYNNEISEKSEIFDDQFSVERPDGSNFTLKIRSTKLEDSAMYFCASRTGRYSPLHFGNGTRLTVT.

A few counts support this clonotype. The genes are TRBV2 and TRBJ2-5; D perhaps matches TRBD1 (6 bases). This CDR3 is 14 amino acids long. V lost 6 bases to trimming and J lost 1 base, with 12 bases between them. Germline V gives CDR1 SNHLY, CDR2 FYNNEI. DNA for the CDR3: TGTGCCAGCAGCTGGGGGCTAGCCCAAGAGACCCAGTACTTC. Protein sequence: CASSWGLAQETQYF.

This chain joins TRBV6-2 or TRBV6-3 and TRBJ1-1; the match to TRBD1 covers 8 bases. This CDR3 is built from 15 residues. Losses at the gene ends were 8 bases for V and 4 bases for J; bases not matched to a gene: 12. Germline V gene sequence: CDR1 MNHEY, CDR2 SVGEGT. The CDR3 sequence: CASVDREGFGTEAFF. In DNA, the CDR3 is TGTGCCAGCGTGGACAGGGAGGGGTTCGGCACTGAAGCTTTCTTT.

This clonotype has more than one count but fewer than ten. The rearrangement links TRBV7-9 to TRBJ2-5; 9 positions agree with TRBD2. The V gene end was trimmed by 4 bases and the J gene end by 5 bases; junction bases not matched to a gene: 11. The CDR3 loop spans 16 amino acids. Germline lookup yields CDR1 SEHNR and CDR2 FQNEAQ (reference sequence). CDR3 sequence (DNA): TGTGCCAGCAGCTCCTCACTAGCGGGTGGAGGGGAGACCCAGTACTTC. Protein sequence: CASSSSLAGGGETQYF.